This T cell receptor (beta chain) came from a study of neurological immune-mediated disorders. CDR1 is DFQATT and CDR2 is SNEGSKA in the germline V gene (reference sequence). The CDR3 sequence is 13 residues long. Unmatched junction bases numbered 7, after V lost 1 base and J lost 11 bases. 5'RACE with 10-nucleotide random UMIs generated the cDNA. TCRdb re-called the 5' RACE reads with MiXCR, one entry per CDR3 protein. The top ten hold approximately 1.5% of the sample, which has about 48,000 distinct CDR3 sequences, approximately 5.8% seen once. This clonotype was picked up many times. No antigen is known for it. Study-wide results and limits: The expanded clones of different subjects shared no CDR3 amino acid sequences (suggesting private repertoires in all groups). Phylogenetic grouping put 18 of 34 multiple sclerosis patients' repertoires into one related-CDR3 cluster, a possible signature. Any association between clinical or MRI features and the multiple sclerosis repertoire cluster was absent.

Specimen: CD4+ T cells from blood. This TCR derives from a woman aged 18-35 years with multiple sclerosis. The chain couples TRBV20-1 to TRBJ2-4, with TRBD1 identical over 8 bases. The CDR3 reads CSARGGDRPLQYF. Here the CDR3 DNA reads TGCAGTGCTAGAGGTGGGGACAGGCCACTTCAGTACTTC.